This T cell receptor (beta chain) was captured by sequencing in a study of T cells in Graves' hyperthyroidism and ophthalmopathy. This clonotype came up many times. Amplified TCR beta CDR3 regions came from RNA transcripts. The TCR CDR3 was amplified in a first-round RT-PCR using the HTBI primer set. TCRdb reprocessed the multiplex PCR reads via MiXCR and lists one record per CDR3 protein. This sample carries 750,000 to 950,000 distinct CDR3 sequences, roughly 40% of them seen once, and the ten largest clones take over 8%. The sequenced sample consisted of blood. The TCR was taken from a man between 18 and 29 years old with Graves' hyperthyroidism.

The CDR3 here is CASSSNRGRAAEAFF. Here the CDR3 DNA reads TGTGCCAGCAGCTCCAACAGGGGCAGGGCCGCTGAAGCTTTCTTT. V gene TRBV7-2 combines with J gene TRBJ1-1, with TRBD1 identical over 7 bases. The CDR3 has 15 amino acids. V shed 4 bases and J 6 bases; nucleotides not matched to a gene: 11. CDR1 and CDR2 (germline): SGHTA, FQGNSA.